This TCR beta chain originates from a study of T cells in Graves' hyperthyroidism and ophthalmopathy. TCR beta CDR3 regions were amplified from RNA. RT-PCR in the first round (using the HTBI primer set) targeted the TCR CDR3. TCRdb re-called the multiplex PCR reads with MiXCR, one entry per CDR3 protein. Altogether more than 600,000 distinct CDR3 sequences are present, about a sixth being singletons, with the ten largest covering under 9.5%. The V end was cut by 7 bases, the J end by 4 bases, with 14 bases between. The CDR3 covers 13 residues. Germline-derived CDR1 and CDR2 are SQVTM and ANQGSEA. This clonotype was observed a handful of times.

This chain joins TRBV29-1 and TRBJ2-1; D tentatively fits TRBD1 or TRBD2 (5 bases each). Sample: blood. This TCR derives from a young man with Graves' hyperthyroidism. Written as DNA, the CDR3 is TGCAGCGCCACCCGGGACGGTTACAATGAGCAGTTCTTC. This translates into CSATRDGYNEQFF.